This T cell receptor (beta chain) was documented in a study of post-analysis software for immune sequencing data. With respect to this clonotype: What it binds is not known.

The library was made from cDNA and included unique molecular identifiers. Each CDR3 protein gets one entry after TCRdb re-called the PCR reads with MiXCR. The sample contains over 700,000 distinct CDR3 sequences, approximately 30% of which appear only once. Germline assignment: CDR1 SGHRS and CDR2 YFSETQ. CDR3 size: 15 residues. V was shortened by 2 bases and J by 0 bases, with 9 bases between the two germline ends. Study conclusions and caveats: Controls showed lower frequencies than patients for roughly five TRBV segments, and TRBV5-6, TRBV5-1 and TRBV20-1 were among these.

This clonotype was sampled from a girl between 5 and 17 years old with multiple sclerosis. The material sequenced was blood. V is TRBV5-1 and J is TRBJ2-1; a weak D match, TRBD2 (5 bases). CDR3 region: CASSLDGDSYNEQFF. The CDR3 nucleotides read TGCGCCAGCAGCTTAGACGGGGACTCCTACAATGAGCAGTTCTTC.